The rows below give T cell receptor beta chains drawn from one sample of a study of regulatory T cells. TCRdb keeps only in-frame clones here, not all; method: immunoSEQ multiplex PCR. Among over 35,000 clones listed, roughly 90% were seen once. The specimen was conventional CD4+ T cells sorted from blood. These receptors were taken from a person aged 18-29 years with CD3G deficiency. Each CDR3 is given with its conserved first and last residue.

v_call cdr3_aa
TRBV19 CASRGRNQETQYF
TRBV7-9 CASSLEGARGYTF
TRBV14 CASSIRGPYEQYF
TRBV5-1 CASSSGNTEAFF
TRBV10-3 CAISELQGATEQYF
TRBV6-6 CASSYRGVETQYF
TRBV6-6 CASSYPGGTDTQYF
TRBV10-3 CAISEYPSGRSEQYF
TRBV7-9 CASSFGQQYNEQFF
TRBV6-1 CASTGGNQPQHF
TRBV6-6 CASSRPPALEQYF
TRBV29-1 CSVEDVRDTEAFF
TRBV19 CASSIVRGGEQYF
TRBV28 CASGPVRRTYMNTEAFF
TRBV10-2 CASSGGAWGGGTHEQFF
TRBV7-9 CASSSRRGSGYTF
TRBV7-8 CASSPRTGPYEQYF
TRBV7-9 CASSRAAGSTGELFF
TRBV6-6 CASKDGRSPTDTQYF
TRBV5-1 CASSFGGQETQYF
TRBV5-3 CARSLGYRAGGSYTF
TRBV19 CASSSRGRGYGYTF
TRBV7-9 CASSLAGNTEAFF
TRBV7-9 CASSLDRLGYTF
TRBV5-1 CASSLSPGQQETQYF
TRBV28 CASSFTDYEQYF
TRBV5-1 CASSLGLAGGPEYF
TRBV6-1 CASSALSGANVLTF
TRBV19 CASSRRGHLAKNIQYF
TRBV6-1 CASSAGQSGNQPQHF
TRBV5-1 CASSTGTSEVSEQFF
TRBV10-3 CATRLEGGTDTQYF
TRBV7-9 CASGGGGTDTQYF
TRBV27 CASSATGLGNSPLHF
TRBV6-1 CASSNLGDTEAFF
TRBV19 CASSKGGAFYGYTF
TRBV28 CASSFAPSYNEQFF
TRBV6-1 CASSEVTSGAYEQYF
TRBV6-5 CASSYGQGGNTIYF
TRBV5-1 CASSLAPISGEQFF
TRBV28 CASSSGKRSSTDTQYF
TRBV19 CASSIASGSYGYTF